A single sample is the source of the 22 T cell receptor beta chains below, sequenced in a study of patients and donors after allogeneic stem cell transplantation. TCRdb independently ran MiXCR on the RT-PCR reads; one entry per CDR3 protein. The data contain under 95,000 distinct CDR3 sequences, 5% of them singletons. The sample comprised blood, either unsorted or a sorted T cell fraction (not recorded which). All receptors come from a human donor who was either an allogeneic HSCT recipient or a stem cell or donor lymphocyte infusion donor (not recorded which). It is not recorded whose cells these are; they may come from a transplant donor.

The chain joins TRBV19 to TRBJ1-1; 9 bases match TRBD1. This CDR3 contains 15 residues. Trimming removed 3 bases from V and 5 bases from J; junction bases left unmatched: 7. Looked up from germline, CDR1 is LNHDA and CDR2 is SQIVND (reference sequence). CDR3 protein: CASSILIGTGTEAFF. As DNA, the CDR3 is TGTGCCAGTAGTATCCTGATCGGGACAGGGACTGAAGCTTTCTTT.

This clonotype showed up many times. The V gene is TRBV2, the J gene TRBJ2-5; 12 bases are a match to TRBD2. The length of the CDR3 is 15 residues. Germline V lookup: CDR1 SNHLY, CDR2 FYNNEI. J lost 6 bases, V lost 3 bases, and 5 bases had no gene match. CDR3 amino acids: CASSEPSGGAKTQYF. In DNA, the CDR3 is TGTGCCAGCAGTGAGCCTAGCGGGGGGGCGAAGACCCAGTACTTC.

This clonotype was picked up many times. V and J are TRBV20-1 and TRBJ2-6; D gene uncertain. Trimming cost V 4 bases and J 1 base, with 14 bases left between them. Germline V gives CDR1 DFQATT, CDR2 SNEGSKA (reference sequence). There are 16 residues in the CDR3. The CDR3 bases are TGCAGTGCTACCTCGATGGGCGGATCTGGGGCCAACGTCCTGACTTTC. Amino acids: CSATSMGGSGANVLTF.

Ten or more counts support this clonotype. This chain connects TRBV20-1 to TRBJ1-3, with D uncertain. This CDR3 is built from 13 residues. Looked up from germline, CDR1 is DFQATT and CDR2 is SNEGSKA (reference sequence). The V and J ends lost 3 bases and 9 bases respectively, with 15 bases between them. The CDR3 region has the DNA TGCAGTGCTAGTCTAAGGGATCGAGGCACCATATATTTT. This sequence encodes CSASLRDRGTIYF.

This rearrangement joins TRBV7-3 to TRBJ1-2; D is unresolved. The CDR3 contains 14 residues. CDR1 and CDR2 (germline): SGHTA, FQGTGA. Trimming took off 5 bases at V and 4 bases at J, with 14 bases between the two ends. The CDR3, as DNA: TGTGCCAGCAGCCCCTCTCTAGGGAGCTATGGCTACACCTTC. Its protein is CASSPSLGSYGYTF.

At least ten counts were recorded for this clonotype. This chain uses TRBV5-5 with TRBJ1-1, with no clear D. The V gene's germline CDR1 is SGHKS and CDR2 YYEKEE (reference sequence). The CDR3 covers 13 residues. Trimming stripped 0 bases from V and 4 bases from J, with 7 bases between. CDR3 in DNA: TGTGCCAGCAGCTTGGGACCGGGCACTGAAGCTTTCTTT. This sequence encodes CASSLGPGTEAFF.

At least ten counts were recorded for this clonotype. The CDR3: CSVEGQSTDTQYF. As DNA, the CDR3 is TGCAGCGTTGAGGGACAGAGCACAGATACGCAGTATTTT. The chain combines TRBV29-1 with TRBJ2-3; 7 bases fit TRBD1. The CDR3 spans 13 residues. Trimming removed 3 bases from V and 0 bases from J; junction bases left unmatched: 0. Germline V gene data show CDR1 as SQVTM and CDR2 as ANQGSEA.

This clonotype is medium-sized within its sample. The chain is built from TRBV5-1 and TRBJ2-1, with 10 positions matching TRBD2. The CDR3 sequence is 15 residues long. V was clipped by 3 bases and J by 0 bases; unmatched bases: 0. CDR1 is SGHRS, CDR2 YFSETQ, per germline. The CDR3, as DNA: TGCGCCAGCAGCTCTAGCGGGAGCTCCTACAATGAGCAGTTCTTC. It yields the protein CASSSSGSSYNEQFF.

The table lists this clonotype with many counts. V gene TRBV10-3 combines with J gene TRBJ2-1; D gene unclear. Trimming pared 5 bases from V and 5 bases from J, leaving 10 bases between. Looked up from germline, CDR1 is ENHRY and CDR2 is SYGVKD. This CDR3 comprises 13 residues. The CDR3 loop is CAISTDPNNEQFF. The CDR3 bases are TGTGCCATCAGTACCGACCCGAACAATGAGCAGTTCTTC.

There are many counts of this clonotype. The J gene is TRBJ2-7, the V gene TRBV10-3, with D perhaps being TRBD1 or TRBD2 (6 bases each). This CDR3 has 12 amino acids. Germline CDR1 is ENHRY and CDR2 is SYGVKD. The V end was cut by 6 bases, the J end by 6 bases, with 12 bases between. The CDR3 DNA reads TGTGCCATCAGCGAAGGAGGGGGCGAGCAGTACTTC. It translates to CAISEGGGEQYF.

This clonotype was counted many times. The chain joins TRBV10-2 to TRBJ2-1, with 7 bases matching TRBD1. V was clipped by 6 bases and J by 2 bases; unmatched bases: 7. This CDR3 has 15 amino acids. Germline CDR1 WSHSY, CDR2 SAAADI. CDR3 nucleotides: TGCGCCAGCAGCGACAGGGTCGGGGCCTACAATGAGCAGTTCTTC. As protein: CASSDRVGAYNEQFF.

In this sample, this clonotype turned up many times. J is TRBJ2-7 and V is TRBV20-1, with 12 bases lining up with TRBD2. Trimming took 3 bases from V and 6 from J; bases not matched to a gene: 6. CDR1 is DFQATT, CDR2 SNEGSKA, per germline (reference sequence). The CDR3 sequence is 14 residues long. The CDR3 DNA is TGCAGTGCTAGCCCCACTAGCGGGGGGAGCGAGCAGTACTTC. This gives the protein CSASPTSGGSEQYF.

Many counts were recorded for this clonotype. The rearrangement joins TRBV7-2 to TRBJ2-4; 12 nucleotides agree with TRBD1. The germline V gene encodes CDR1 SGHTA and CDR2 FQGNSA. The CDR3 sequence is 16 residues long. The ends lost 4 bases at V and 5 bases at J; junction bases unmatched: 6. The CDR3 nucleotides read TGTGCCAGCAGCTCAGGGACAGGGGGCCGAGAAAACATTCAGTACTTC. It is translated as CASSSGTGGRENIQYF. Supplemented by reference TRBV7-2 and TRBJ2-4, the full variable domain reads GAGVSQSPSNKVTEKGKDVELRCDPISGHTALYWYRQSLGQGLEFLIYFQGNSAPDKSGLPSDRFSAERTGGSVSTLTIQRTQQEDSAVYLCASSSGTGGRENIQYFGAGTRLSVL.

This clonotype occurred many times. The genes are TRBV29-1 and TRBJ1-5; no firm D call. This CDR3 has 13 amino acids. The V and J ends lost 4 bases and 3 bases respectively, with 10 bases between them. In germline, CDR1 is SQVTM, CDR2 ANQGSEA. The CDR3 DNA sequence: TGCAGCGTTGGAGACGGCTACAATCAGCCCCAGCATTTT. This encodes CSVGDGYNQPQHF.

Ten or more counts support this clonotype. V and J are TRBV5-8 and TRBJ1-6; 9 positions agree with TRBD1. CDR1 is SGHTS, CDR2 YDEGEE, per germline. The CDR3 is 16 amino acids. V lost 2 bases, J lost 5 bases, and 5 bases stayed unmatched. The CDR3 DNA is TGTGCCAGCAGCTTACAGGGGGCGGAAGATAATTCACCCCTCCACTTT. It encodes CASSLQGAEDNSPLHF. The full variable domain, rest sourced from reference TRBV5-8 and TRBJ1-6, is EAGVTQSPTHLIKTRGQQATLRCSPISGHTSVYWYQQALGLGLQFLLWYDEGEERNRGNFPPRFSGRQFPNYSSELNVNALELEDSALYLCASSLQGAEDNSPLHFGNGTRLTVT.

This clonotype is labeled medium-sized (0.01 to 0.1%). V gene TRBV12-3 or TRBV12-4 combines with J gene TRBJ1-2; the D is unclear. The V end lost 1 base, the J end lost 8 bases, and 8 bases lay between the germline ends. There are 12 residues in the CDR3. The CDR3 is CASSLGQRGYTF. CDR3 DNA: TGTGCCAGCAGTTTAGGCCAGAGGGGCTACACCTTC.

This clonotype is classed as medium-sized. The chain is built from TRBV5-1 and TRBJ2-7, with D hard to call. Germline V gives CDR1 SGHRS, CDR2 YFSETQ. The CDR3 runs 15 residues. V shed 0 bases and J shed 5 bases, with 15 bases lying between them. The chain's CDR3 is CASSLGGLGSDEQYF. In DNA, the CDR3 is TGCGCCAGCAGCTTGGGAGGTCTCGGGTCCGACGAGCAGTACTTC.

As concerns this clonotype: A much more abundant neighbour one base away suggests this may be a read error. The genes are TRBV7-2 and TRBJ2-1; 14 positions agree with TRBD2. Losses at the gene ends were 1 base for V and 6 bases for J; bases not matched to a gene: 5. CDR3 length: 17 residues. The germline V gene has CDR1 SGHTA and CDR2 FQGNSA. CDR3 sequence (DNA): TGTACCAGCAGCTTAGTATCGACTAGCGGGGGGGTCAATGAGCAGTTCTTC. Translation gives CTSSLVSTSGGVNEQFF.

The chain joins TRBV6-6 to TRBJ1-6, with a tentative D call TRBD1 (6 bases). Trimming removed 7 bases from V and 8 bases from J, with 9 bases in between. The CDR3 loop spans 12 amino acids. CDR1 MNHNY and CDR2 SVGAGI come from the germline V gene (reference sequence). The CDR3 region has the DNA TGTGCCAGCAAATCAGGGGATTCACCCCTCCACTTT. It yields the protein CASKSGDSPLHF.

This clonotype was observed at least ten times. The chain employs TRBV10-3 and TRBJ1-1, with a tentative D call TRBD1 (5 bases). Germline CDR1 ENHRY, CDR2 SYGVKD. Trimming removed 3 bases at V and 2 bases at J, with 19 bases between. The CDR3 sequence is 17 residues long. The CDR3, as DNA: TGTGCCATCAGTGACGGGGCAGGGAGGATGGGAAACACTGAAGCTTTCTTT. It encodes CAISDGAGRMGNTEAFF.

Ten or more counts support this clonotype. The CDR3 loop is CSASQGASVNTEAFF. The CDR3 bases are TGCAGTGCTAGTCAGGGGGCAAGCGTGAACACTGAAGCTTTCTTT. This chain connects TRBV20-1 to TRBJ1-1; TRBD1 matches at 8 bases. The CDR3 length is 15 residues. V trimming: 3 bases; J trimming: 0 bases; junction bases outside the gene matches: 6. Germline V lookup: CDR1 DFQATT, CDR2 SNEGSKA (reference sequence).

This clonotype came up many times. This chain connects TRBV15 to TRBJ1-2; no firm D call. Germline-derived CDR1 and CDR2 are LNHNV and YYDKDF (reference sequence). The CDR3 extends over 13 amino acids. The V end lost 6 bases, the J end lost 3 bases, and 11 bases lay between the germline ends. The CDR3 spells CATSEGRDYGYTF. The CDR3, as DNA: TGTGCCACCAGTGAGGGAAGGGACTATGGCTACACCTTC. Looking up the rest from reference TRBV15 and TRBJ1-2 gives the full variable domain: DAMVIQNPRYQVTQFGKPVTLSCSQTLNHNVMYWYQQKSSQAPKLLFHYYDKDFNNEADTPDNFQSRRPNTSFCFLDIRSPGLGDTAMYLCATSEGRDYGYTFGSGTRLTVV.